The rows below give T cell receptor beta chains drawn from one sample of a study of T cell changes during pregnancy in multiple sclerosis. Clones were sequenced by immunoSEQ multiplex PCR, and TCRdb holds only the in-frame ones, with some missing. Of tens of thousands of clones detected, around 90% appear once; the ten largest clones hold 0.86%. The sample here was peripheral blood, taken in the second trimester of pregnancy. These receptors were taken from a female donor with multiple sclerosis, enrolled in a pregnancy study. CDR3s include the opening cysteine and the closing phenylalanine or tryptophan. The D gene is left open where the match is weak. Size is stated for part of the rows, as once, few or many counts, or as a class when the clone is expanded.

v_call	clone_size	j_call	d_call	cdr3_nt	cdr3_aa
TRBV9	once	TRBJ1-3	-	TGTGCCAGCAGCGAAACAGCACTCTCGTATGGAAACACCATATATTTT	CASSETALSYGNTIYF
TRBV4-3	-	TRBJ2-1	-	TGCGCCAGCAGCCAGGAGGCGGGGCCGGGCGGGAATGAGCAGTTCTTC	CASSQEAGPGGNEQFF
TRBV7-8	-	TRBJ1-5	TRBD1	TGTGCCAGCAGCGGACCGGGACAGGGCCAGCCCCAGCATTTT	CASSGPGQGQPQHF
TRBV9	-	TRBJ1-1	-	TGTGCCAGCAGCGTCGGGGGTGAAGCTTTCTTT	CASSVGGEAFF
TRBV9	-	TRBJ2-3	-	TGTGCCAGCAGCGTTAGACTAGCAGATACGCAGTATTTT	CASSVRLADTQYF
TRBV19	-	TRBJ1-2	TRBD1	TGTGCCAGTAGCCTATCCGGGACAGGAAGAAACTATGGCTACACCTTC	CASSLSGTGRNYGYTF
TRBV7-9	-	TRBJ2-7	TRBD1	TGTGCCAGCAGCTTATCTCCGGGACAGGAGCAGTACTTC	CASSLSPGQEQYF
TRBV19	once	TRBJ2-2	TRBD1	TGTGCCAGTAGTCTGACAGGGGATGTCTCCGGGGAGCTGTTTTTT	CASSLTGDVSGELFF
TRBV7-2	-	TRBJ2-7	TRBD1	TGTGCCAGCAGCCTAACCCACGGCACAGGGGGTAGAGAGCAGTACTTC	CASSLTHGTGGREQYF
TRBV6-1	-	TRBJ1-2	-	TGTGCCAGCAGTGAAGTGTCCGAGCCCTATTATGGCTACACCTTC	CASSEVSEPYYGYTF
TRBV11-2	-	TRBJ2-3	-	TGTGCCAGCAGCTTAGATCCCGATAGAGGAGATACGCAGTATTTT	CASSLDPDRGDTQYF
TRBV6-5	-	TRBJ2-5	-	TGTGCCAGCAGTCCACAGGGGGGGGCCCAGTACTTC	CASSPQGGAQYF
TRBV5-5	-	TRBJ1-2	-	TGTGCCAGCAGCTTGGATTTGGGAGCGAACTATGGCTACACCTTC	CASSLDLGANYGYTF
TRBV9	-	TRBJ2-5	TRBD2	TGTGCCAGCAGCGTACGGGGGGGTTCATCAGAGACCCAGTACTTC	CASSVRGGSSETQYF
TRBV7-2	-	TRBJ2-7	TRBD2	TGTGCCAGCAGCATAGGACTAGCGGGGGGGCCTCAAGGCTCCTACGAGCAGTACTTC	CASSIGLAGGPQGSYEQYF
TRBV4-1	once	TRBJ2-7	TRBD1	TGCGCCAGCAGCCTAAAAGCCGGGACAGGGAGTATCCACGAGCAGTACTTC	CASSLKAGTGSIHEQYF
TRBV5-5	-	TRBJ2-7	-	TGTGCCAGCAGCCCGACAGGGAGGAACTACGAGCAGTACTTC	CASSPTGRNYEQYF
TRBV27	-	TRBJ2-2	TRBD2	TGTGCCAGCAAATTACTAGCGGGGCGAACCGGGGAGCTGTTTTTT	CASKLLAGRTGELFF
TRBV9	-	TRBJ1-2	-	TGTGCCAGCAGCGGCCGGGACGGCGGGAGGAATGGCTACACCTTC	CASSGRDGGRNGYTF
TRBV7-2	-	TRBJ2-5	TRBD2	TGTGCCAGCAGCTCCAGCGGGGGGGCCAGGGGAGAGACCCAGTACTTC	CASSSSGGARGETQYF
TRBV7-3	once	TRBJ2-7	-	TGTGCCAGCAGCCCATCGACAGGCCAGTCCTACGAGCAGTACTTC	CASSPSTGQSYEQYF
TRBV7-2	-	TRBJ2-3	TRBD2	TGTGCCAGCAGCTGGACTAGCGGGGGGCCAGATACGCAGTATTTT	CASSWTSGGPDTQYF
TRBV7-2	-	TRBJ2-5	-	TGTGCCAGCAGCTCCGGACTAATGGAGACCCAGTACTTC	CASSSGLMETQYF
TRBV4-1	few	TRBJ2-7	-	TGCGCCAGCAGCCAAGTAGCGTGGGGTTCCGAGCAGTACTTC	CASSQVAWGSEQYF
TRBV19	-	TRBJ2-2	-	TGTGCCAGTAGTAGCCCACCCAGCGGCACCGGGGAGCTGTTTTTT	CASSSPPSGTGELFF
TRBV6-4	few	TRBJ1-6	TRBD1	TGTGCCAGCAGTGACTCGAGCGGGACAGGGGGATCACCCCTCCACTTT	CASSDSSGTGGSPLHF
TRBV6-1	once	TRBJ2-1	TRBD1	TGTGCCAGCAGTGAAGCCAGGACAGGGGGCAATGAGCAGTTCTTC	CASSEARTGGNEQFF
TRBV9	-	TRBJ1-5	-	TGTGCCAGCAGCGGCGACATTAGCAATCAGCCCCAGCATTTT	CASSGDISNQPQHF
TRBV10-3	-	TRBJ1-2	-	TGTGCCAGCCTCGGAGAGGTCTATGGCTACACCTTC	CASLGEVYGYTF
TRBV29-1	-	TRBJ1-1	-	TGCAGCGTTGCGGCAGGAATGAACACTGAAGCTTTCTTT	CSVAAGMNTEAFF
TRBV19	-	TRBJ1-4	-	TGTGCCAGTAGTATGAAGAGACAGCCTCTAGCAACTAATGAAAAACTGTTTTTT	CASSMKRQPLATNEKLFF
TRBV21-1	-	TRBJ2-7	-	TGTGCCAGCATCCGCTACGAGCAGTACTTC	CASIRYEQYF
TRBV7-3	-	TRBJ1-2	TRBD1	TGTGCCAGCACCCAAACTCCGCCAGGGGGGAGCTATGGCTACACCTTC	CASTQTPPGGSYGYTF
TRBV7-9	-	TRBJ2-7	-	TGTGCCAGCAGCTTAGGAGGATCAGTCGACGAGCAGTACTTC	CASSLGGSVDEQYF
TRBV11-2	-	TRBJ1-2	TRBD1	TGTGCCAGCAGCTTAGACGGGTTCAGGGGGTTGAGCTATGGCTACACCTTC	CASSLDGFRGLSYGYTF
TRBV10-3	-	TRBJ1-1	-	TGTGCCATCAGCAAACAGGCCGGCGGTGGATCAGCTTTCTTT	CAISKQAGGGSAFF
TRBV6-5	-	TRBJ1-4	TRBD1	TGTGCCAGCAGTTTAACCTACCAGGGGGCGAAACTGTTTTTT	CASSLTYQGAKLFF
TRBV6-5	-	TRBJ1-5	-	TGTGCCAGCAGCCCCCGAGCGGCCGATCAGCCCCAGCATTTT	CASSPRAADQPQHF
TRBV5-1	-	TRBJ2-3	-	TGCGCCAGCAAAGGGGGGGCGGGGGTGAGCACAGATACGCAGTATTTT	CASKGGAGVSTDTQYF
TRBV7-2	few	TRBJ2-5	-	TGTGCCAGCAACCAAGGGGGTGGGGAGACCCAGTACTTC	CASNQGGGETQYF
TRBV6-6	once	TRBJ1-4	-	TGTGCCAGCAGTTCCTACCAGGCAACTAATGAAAAACTGTTTTTT	CASSSYQATNEKLFF
TRBV4-1	-	TRBJ1-4	-	TGCGCCAGCAGCCAAGCTGACGGACTTAATGAAAAACTGTTTTTT	CASSQADGLNEKLFF
TRBV9	-	TRBJ2-7	-	TGTGCCAGCAGCGTAGGTCAGGGAACCTACGAGCAGTACTTC	CASSVGQGTYEQYF
TRBV7-2	-	TRBJ2-5	TRBD2	TGTGCCAGCAGCTTAGCAGGGGGGTCTAGCGGGGGGGTCCAAGAGACCCAGTACTTC	CASSLAGGSSGGVQETQYF
TRBV6-5	-	TRBJ1-3	-	TGTGCCAGCAGGGCTGCTGGAAACACCATATATTTT	CASRAAGNTIYF
TRBV11-2	-	TRBJ2-7	TRBD2	TGTGCCAGCAGCCCAAGTAGCGGGGGGGCCAAAGAGCAGTACTTC	CASSPSSGGAKEQYF
TRBV10-3	-	TRBJ2-1	TRBD2	TGTGCCATCAGTCCGACTAGCGGGGGGATTGAGCAGTTCTTC	CAISPTSGGIEQFF
TRBV11-2	-	TRBJ2-1	TRBD2	TGTGCCAGCAGCTTTCCGGGACTAGCGGGTCTCAATGAGCAGTTCTTC	CASSFPGLAGLNEQFF
TRBV4-3	-	TRBJ2-7	-	TGCGCCAGCAGCCAAGAATTGGGGGGGCGGTACGAGCAGTACTTC	CASSQELGGRYEQYF
TRBV19	few	TRBJ1-1	-	TGTGCCAGTAGTATCCGAGAGAACACTGAAGCTTTCTTT	CASSIRENTEAFF